This passage covers 14 T cell receptor beta chains from one sample sequenced in a study of PD-1 blockade in classical Hodgkin lymphoma. Time point here: cycle 4 day 1 (C4D1), after 5 to 7 weeks of nivolumab. Relapses following autologous stem cell transplantation were seen in all patients, with brentuximab vedotin exposure varying. Assay: immunoSEQ multiplex PCR; the TCRdb copy retains only in-frame clones and omits some. Among some 21,000 clones listed, less than 75% were seen once. Material: peripheral blood mononuclear cells (PBMCs), obtained before the fourth cycle of nivolumab. Every receptor here comes from a human donor with classical Hodgkin lymphoma.

The chain employs TRBV5-4 and TRBJ2-3; 8 bases align to TRBD1. V trimming: 0 bases; J trimming: 6 bases; junction bases outside the gene matches: 0. The length of the CDR3 is 13 residues. The germline V gene encodes CDR1 SGHNT and CDR2 YYREEE (reference sequence). The CDR3: CASSLAGGDTQYF. The CDR3, as DNA: TGTGCCAGCAGCTTGGCAGGGGGCGATACGCAGTATTTT.

The CDR3 is CASSLAGGLYEQYF. DNA for the CDR3: TGTGCCAGCAGCTTGGCGGGGGGGCTCTACGAGCAGTACTTC. The V gene is TRBV5-4, the J gene TRBJ2-7; 8 nucleotides agree with TRBD2. Looked up from germline, CDR1 is SGHNT and CDR2 is YYREEE (reference sequence). The CDR3 has 14 amino acids. Trimming removed 0 bases from V and 3 bases from J; junction bases left unmatched: 2.

This clone has a handful of counts. This chain joins TRBV2 and TRBJ1-6; the D gene is possibly TRBD1 (6 bases). Germline-derived CDR1 and CDR2 are SNHLY and FYNNEI. This CDR3 is built from 16 residues. V dropped 0 bases and J dropped 5 bases, with 11 bases sitting between them. As DNA, the CDR3 is TGTGCCAGCAGTGAAGCGGGACACAGAAATAATTCACCCCTCCACTTT. This codes for CASSEAGHRNNSPLHF.

V usage is TRBV6-5 and J usage is TRBJ1-3, with D possibly TRBD1 on 6 matching bases. The CDR3 totals 14 residues. Trimming cost V 6 bases and J 4 bases, with 13 bases left between them. Germline lookup yields CDR1 MNHEY and CDR2 SVGAGI. CDR3 in amino acids: CASRTRGAGNTIYF. CDR3 nucleotide sequence: TGTGCCAGCAGGACTCGGGGGGCCGGAAACACCATATATTTT.

Of note for this clone: With a far larger clone one base away, a read error is the likely cause. The CDR3 region has the DNA TGTGCCAGCAGCCAAGAGCCCGGATTCACTAGCGCCGAGCAGTACTTC. Translated, it gives CASSQEPGFTSAEQYF. The chain has TRBV11-2 and TRBJ2-7, with TRBD2 identical over 7 bases. The CDR3 runs 16 residues. Germline V gene lookup returns CDR1 SGHAT and CDR2 FQNNGV. V dropped 5 bases and J dropped 6; count of bases not matched to a gene: 16.

The count of this clone is one. The chain combines TRBV6-5 with TRBJ1-5; D is undetermined. Germline CDR1 MNHEY, CDR2 SVGAGI. V lost 4 bases and J lost 4, with 14 bases in between. The CDR3 is 15 residues long. CDR3 sequence (DNA): TGTGCCAGCAGTTCCACTACCTCTTTTAATCAGCCCCAGCATTTT. It is translated as CASSSTTSFNQPQHF.

The J gene is TRBJ1-2, the V gene TRBV9; D perhaps matches TRBD1 (6 bases). This CDR3 is built from 14 residues. Trimming shortened V by 4 bases and J by 4 bases, and 14 bases separated the two germline ends. CDR1 and CDR2 (germline): SGDLS, YYNGEE. The CDR3 loop reads CASSHPQGSYGYTF. The DNA of the CDR3 is TGTGCCAGCAGCCACCCCCAGGGGTCCTATGGCTACACCTTC.

For this clone: Other DNA variants within this sample encode the same CDR3. The rearrangement joins TRBV2 to TRBJ1-1; D remains unclear. V lost 3 bases and J 7 bases, leaving 12 bases between the germline ends. CDR3 length: 13 amino acids. The germline V gene encodes CDR1 SNHLY and CDR2 FYNNEI. The CDR3 DNA sequence: TGTGCCAGCAGTGAGGCGCACCAAAATGAAGCTTTCTTT. This gives the protein CASSEAHQNEAFF.

The J gene is TRBJ2-1, the V gene TRBV20-1; D call uncertain. The CDR3 runs 11 residues. The germline V gene encodes CDR1 DFQATT and CDR2 SNEGSKA (reference sequence). Trimming shortened V by 3 bases and J by 8 bases, and 8 bases separated the two germline ends. The CDR3 loop reads CSASHTDEQFF. CDR3 coding DNA: TGCAGTGCTAGTCATACGGATGAGCAGTTCTTC.

A single count supports this clone. CDR3 region: CASSTQGALRYGYTF. The CDR3 nucleotides read TGTGCCAGTAGTACACAGGGGGCCCTCCGCTATGGCTACACCTTC. The genes are TRBV19 and TRBJ1-2; 9 nucleotides line up with TRBD1. The CDR3 sequence is 15 residues long. With V trimmed by 4 bases and J by 4 bases, 7 bases remained unmatched. CDR1 and CDR2 (germline): LNHDA, SQIVND (reference sequence).

The CDR3 is CASSPGAASEAFF. CDR3 in DNA: TGTGCCAGCTCACCAGGGGCGGCCTCTGAAGCTTTCTTT. The chain carries TRBV18 and TRBJ1-1; D possibly corresponds to TRBD1 (5 bases). This CDR3 region has 13 residues. Germline V gives CDR1 KGHSH, CDR2 LQKENI. Trimming pared 2 bases from V and 6 bases from J, leaving 10 bases between. Using reference TRBV18 and TRBJ1-1 for the parts outside the CDR3, the full variable domain is NAGVMQNPRHLVRRRGQEARLRCSPMKGHSHVYWYRQLPEEGLKFMVYLQKENIIDESGMPKERFSAEFPKEGPSILRIQQVVRGDSAAYFCASSPGAASEAFFGQGTRLTVV.

The rearrangement links TRBV2 to TRBJ1-5; D is unresolved. V lost 4 bases and J 0 bases, leaving 7 bases between the germline ends. Germline values: CDR1 SNHLY, CDR2 FYNNEI. The CDR3 loop spans 14 amino acids. In DNA form, the CDR3 reads TGTGCCAGCAGTGCGGACTATAGCAATCAGCCCCAGCATTTT. Protein: CASSADYSNQPQHF.

This clone came up a few times. The chain carries TRBV6-6 and TRBJ2-3; 7 bases agree with TRBD1. With V trimmed by 11 bases and J by 4 bases, 6 bases remained unmatched. Germline CDR1 reads MNHNY; CDR2 reads SVGAGI (reference sequence). This CDR3 has 12 residues. Here the CDR3 reads CAGGQKSDTQYF. CDR3 sequence (DNA): TGTGCCGGGGGACAGAAATCAGATACGCAGTATTTT.

The chain is built from TRBV5-1 and TRBJ1-1; 8 bases fit TRBD1. V was clipped by 3 bases and J by 1 base; unmatched bases: 2. There are 14 residues in the CDR3. CDR1 is SGHRS and CDR2 is YFSETQ in the germline V gene. The CDR3 sequence is CASSWGTGNTEAFF. Written as DNA, the CDR3 is TGCGCCAGCAGCTGGGGGACAGGGAACACTGAAGCTTTCTTT.